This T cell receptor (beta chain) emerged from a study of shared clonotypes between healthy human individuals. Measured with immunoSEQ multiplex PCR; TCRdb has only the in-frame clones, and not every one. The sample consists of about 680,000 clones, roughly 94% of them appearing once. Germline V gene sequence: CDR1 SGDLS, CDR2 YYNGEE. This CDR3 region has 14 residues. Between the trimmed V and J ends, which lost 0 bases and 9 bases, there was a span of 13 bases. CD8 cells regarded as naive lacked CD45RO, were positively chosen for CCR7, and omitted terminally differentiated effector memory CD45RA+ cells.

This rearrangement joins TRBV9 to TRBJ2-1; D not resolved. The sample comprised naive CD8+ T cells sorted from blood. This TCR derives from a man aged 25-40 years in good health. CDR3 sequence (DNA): TGTGCCAGCAGCGTAGGTGGGCGACTGGTTGAGCAGTTCTTC. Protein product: CASSVGGRLVEQFF.